This T cell receptor (beta chain) is drawn from a study of cytomegalovirus exposure and HLA in healthy donors. Participants comprised healthy donors of bone marrow. PCR amplification relied on 60 Vbeta primers (plus 13 Jbeta primers). In the original processing: Approximately 12 million of around 85 million unique TCR beta chains were shared, per a later count. Assay used: immunoSEQ multiplex PCR; TCRdb lists only in-frame clones, some missing. The DNA gave D and trimming, while V, J and clone size come from that table. The sample lists about 160,000 clones; nearly 80% were seen once. The V and J ends lost 2 bases and 2 bases respectively, with 11 bases between them. The V gene's germline CDR1 is SGHRS and CDR2 YFSETQ. The CDR3 runs to 15 residues. Points on this clone: What it binds is not known.

Findings of the study overall: Relative to equally common others, HLA-associated TCR beta chains showed greater clonal expansion in a later analysis.

Sequenced material: PBMCs. The chain recombines TRBV5-1 with TRBJ2-1; D is perhaps TRBD1 (5 bases). The clonotype was recovered from a man aged 18 to 29 in good health and CMV-seropositive. This CDR3 is CASSLPGAPYNEQFF. DNA of the CDR3: TGCGCCAGCAGCTTACCTGGGGCTCCCTACAATGAGCAGTTCTTC.